One sample yielded the 5 T cell receptor beta chains listed below, sequenced in a study of CD8 T cell repertoires and HIV-1 epitope variants. Profiling relied on immunoSEQ multiplex PCR, and the TCRdb table lists in-frame clones only, not all of them. Among some 6,000 clones, 64% were seen once, and the ten largest hold 40% to 45%. These receptors' targets are unknown. Sequenced sample: cultured CD8+ T cells derived from PBMCs. The origin of the receptors is a male donor with HIV.

The DNA for the CDR3 is TGTGCCAGCAGCCCTCCAGGGGTTCAAACTTATGGCTACACCTTC. The encoded protein is CASSPPGVQTYGYTF. This chain uses TRBV11-2 with TRBJ1-2, with D perhaps TRBD1 (6 bases). V lost 5 bases, J lost 5 bases, and 18 bases lay in between. The V gene's germline CDR1 is SGHAT and CDR2 FQNNGV. The CDR3 runs 15 residues. Full variable domain (remainder filled in from reference TRBV11-2 and TRBJ1-2): EAGVAQSPRYKIIEKRQSVAFWCNPISGHATLYWYQQILGQGPKLLIQFQNNGVVDDSQLPKDRFSAERLKGVDSTLKIQPAKLEDSAVYLCASSPPGVQTYGYTFGSGTRLTVV.

This clone was seen more than once but under ten times. This chain uses TRBV7-9 with TRBJ2-2; no definite D call. The ends were cut back, 3 bases at V and 1 base at J, with 6 bases in the middle. CDR3 size: 14 residues. Germline lookup yields CDR1 SEHNR and CDR2 FQNEAQ (reference sequence). CDR3 amino acids: CASSFRGNTGELFF. In nucleotides, the CDR3 is TGTGCCAGCAGCTTTCGCGGGAACACCGGGGAGCTGTTTTTT.

This clone came up once. The chain recombines TRBV28 with TRBJ2-1, with D perhaps TRBD2 (5 bases). Trimming removed 5 bases from V and 4 bases from J, with 27 bases in between. The V gene's germline CDR1 is MDHEN and CDR2 SYDVKM. This CDR3 is 19 amino acids long. The CDR3 reads CASSGQLDKAEELYNEQFF. In DNA, the CDR3 is TGTGCCAGCAGTGGGCAATTGGATAAAGCGGAGGAGCTGTACAATGAGCAGTTCTTC.

This clone was detected only a few times. The rearrangement links TRBV10-2 to TRBJ2-7; 10 bases match TRBD2. From germline, CDR1 is WSHSY and CDR2 SAAADI. The CDR3 consists of 14 residues. V dropped 2 bases and J dropped 5; count of bases not matched to a gene: 3. CDR3 in amino acids: CASSETSGTDEQYF. CDR3 bases: TGCGCCAGCAGTGAGACTAGCGGGACCGACGAGCAGTACTTC.

CDR3 amino acids: CASRLGFSYEQYF. CDR3 nucleotides: TGTGCCAGCAGGCTAGGATTCTCCTACGAGCAGTACTTC. V is TRBV6-5 and J is TRBJ2-7; unclear D gene. V was trimmed by 6 bases and J by 0 bases, leaving 9 bases between them. The CDR3 is made up of 13 amino acids. Germline V gives CDR1 MNHEY, CDR2 SVGAGI.